This TCR beta chain was captured by sequencing in a study of T-cell reconstitution after alpha-beta-depleted transplantation in children (TCRdb year 2016). The study in broad terms: The study quantitatively tracked T-cell immune reconstitution after TCRalphabeta/CD19-depleted allogeneic hematopoietic cell transplantation in children using TCR repertoire profiling. Overall study results and their limits: About two months after transplant, the apparently early recovery of alphabetaT-cell counts reportedly depended on just several hundred clones that had expanded rapidly and came from non-depleted graft cells. Hyperexpanded clone frequencies declined over subsequent months; after one year, T-cell counts and TCRbeta diversity were mostly attributed to newly produced T cells. In some patients, the high TCRbeta diversity seen at day 60 was put down to recipient T cells and intrathymic progenitors that had survived conditioning.

The intended sense of this specimen's treatment or condition label: allogeneic hematopoietic cell transplantation with graft depleted of TCRalphabeta T cells and CD19 B cells. Transplant recipients were children who received TCRalphabeta/CD19-depleted allogeneic hematopoietic cell grafts. Worth noting for this clonotype: No cognate antigen has been identified for it. Per-base quality was not reported, and no clone a single base away is much larger than it.

The library was built by means of PCR. Sequenced using an Illumina HiSeq 2500. To normalize quantification of the TCRbeta repertoire, the TCR libraries were built with molecular barcoding that relied on unique molecular identifiers. TCRdb took the public reads, trimmed them with fastp at Q25, ran MiXCR for clone calling and kept in-frame beta chains. CDR3 protein duplicates are merged, each entry listing the most common genes and DNA. The sample table lists about 580,000 distinct CDR3 sequences, roughly 30% of them with a count of one. The ten largest clones take up less than 40% of the sample. Sample: PBMCs, taken before TCRalphabeta/CD19-depleted stem cell transplant. This TCR was sampled from a boy under two years old with Wiskott-Aldrich syndrome, due to receive a stem cell transplant.

The nucleotide sequence is TGCAGCGTTTTAGCGGGAGGACCAGATACGCAGTATTTT. Its product reads: CSVLAGGPDTQYF. The chain is made from TRBV29-1 and TRBJ2-3; 10 central bases correspond to TRBD2. Per the germline V gene, SQVTM is the CDR1 and ANQGSEA is the CDR2. V is trimmed back by 5 bases and J by 4 bases, and the junction contains 3 bases that no gene match accounts for. From the cysteine through the phenylalanine, the CDR3 covers 13 amino acids. The only DNA kept is the CDR3, 39 bases in frame from the first base.